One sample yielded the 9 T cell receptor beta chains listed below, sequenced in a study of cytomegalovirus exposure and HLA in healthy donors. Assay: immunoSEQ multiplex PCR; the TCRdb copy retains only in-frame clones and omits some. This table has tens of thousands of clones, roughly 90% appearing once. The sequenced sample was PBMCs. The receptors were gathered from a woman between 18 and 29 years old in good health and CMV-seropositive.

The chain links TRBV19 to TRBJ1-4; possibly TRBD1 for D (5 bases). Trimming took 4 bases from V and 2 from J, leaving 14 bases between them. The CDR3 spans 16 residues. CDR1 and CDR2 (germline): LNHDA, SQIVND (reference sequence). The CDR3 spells CASSTRSRATNEKLFF. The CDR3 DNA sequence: TGTGCCAGTAGTACCCGCAGCAGGGCGACTAATGAAAAACTGTTTTTT. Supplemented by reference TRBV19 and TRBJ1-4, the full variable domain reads DGGITQSPKYLFRKEGQNVTLSCEQNLNHDAMYWYRQDPGQGLRLIYYSQIVNDFQKGDIAEGYSVSREKKESFPLTVTSAQKNPTAFYLCASSTRSRATNEKLFFGSGTQLSVL.

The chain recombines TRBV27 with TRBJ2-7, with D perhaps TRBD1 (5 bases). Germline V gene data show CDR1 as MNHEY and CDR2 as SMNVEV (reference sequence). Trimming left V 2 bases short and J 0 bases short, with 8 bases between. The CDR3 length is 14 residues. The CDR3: CASSLQDSSYEQYF. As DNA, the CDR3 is TGTGCCAGCAGTTTACAAGACAGCTCCTACGAGCAGTACTTC.

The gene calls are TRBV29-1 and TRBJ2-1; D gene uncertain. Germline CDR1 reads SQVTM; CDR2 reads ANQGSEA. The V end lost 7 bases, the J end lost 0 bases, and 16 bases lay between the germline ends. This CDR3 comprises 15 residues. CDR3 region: CSDPEPGSSYNEQFF. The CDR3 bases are TGCAGCGACCCAGAGCCAGGTAGCTCCTACAATGAGCAGTTCTTC.

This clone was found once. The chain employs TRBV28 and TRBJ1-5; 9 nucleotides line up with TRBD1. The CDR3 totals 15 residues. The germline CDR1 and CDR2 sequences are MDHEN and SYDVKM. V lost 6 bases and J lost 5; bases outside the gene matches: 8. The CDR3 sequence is CASSPLGQGHQPQHF. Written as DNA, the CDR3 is TGTGCCAGCAGCCCACTGGGACAGGGCCATCAGCCCCAGCATTTT.

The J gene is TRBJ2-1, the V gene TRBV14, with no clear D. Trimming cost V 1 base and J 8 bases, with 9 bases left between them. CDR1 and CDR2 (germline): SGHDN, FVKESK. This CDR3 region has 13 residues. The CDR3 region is CASSQVLSHEQFF. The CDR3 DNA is TGTGCCAGCAGCCAAGTGCTTAGCCATGAGCAGTTCTTC.

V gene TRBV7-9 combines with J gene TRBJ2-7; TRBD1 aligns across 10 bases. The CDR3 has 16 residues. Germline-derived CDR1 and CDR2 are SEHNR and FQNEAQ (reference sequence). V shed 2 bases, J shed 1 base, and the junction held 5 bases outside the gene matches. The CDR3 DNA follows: TGTGCCAGCAGCTTACGGGACAGGGGAAAATCCTACGAGCAGTACTTC. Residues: CASSLRDRGKSYEQYF.

The CDR3 coding sequence is TGTGCCAGCAGCCAAGTCGGAGCGGGGGGGCACAATGAGCAGTTCTTC. Translating gives CASSQVGAGGHNEQFF. This chain uses TRBV4-2 with TRBJ2-1, with 10 bases that match TRBD2. Germline CDR1 is LGHNA and CDR2 is YNFKEQ. With 1 base clipped from V and 5 bases from J, the junction kept 5 bases outside the gene matches. The CDR3 is made up of 16 amino acids.

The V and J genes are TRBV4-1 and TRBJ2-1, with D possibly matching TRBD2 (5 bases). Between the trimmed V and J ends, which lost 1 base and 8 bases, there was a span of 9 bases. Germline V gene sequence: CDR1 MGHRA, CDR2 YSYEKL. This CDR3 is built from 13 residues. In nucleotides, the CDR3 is TGCGCCAGCAGCCAAGGGGTGGGAGATGAGCAGTTCTTC. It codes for CASSQGVGDEQFF.

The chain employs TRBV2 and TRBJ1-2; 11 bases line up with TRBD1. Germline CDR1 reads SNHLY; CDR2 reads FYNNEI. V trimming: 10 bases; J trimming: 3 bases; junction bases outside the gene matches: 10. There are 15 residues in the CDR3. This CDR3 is CATMTGTGGDYGYTF. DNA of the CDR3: TGTGCCACCATGACCGGGACAGGGGGGGACTATGGCTACACCTTC. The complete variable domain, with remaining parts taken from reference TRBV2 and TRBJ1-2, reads EPEVTQTPSHQVTQMGQEVILRCVPISNHLYFYWYRQILGQKVEFLVSFYNNEISEKSEIFDDQFSVERPDGSNFTLKIRSTKLEDSAMYFCATMTGTGGDYGYTFGSGTRLTVV.